A single sample gave rise to the 15 T cell receptor beta chains below, sequenced in a study of T cells after yellow fever vaccination (dated 2019 in TCRdb). The library came from 5' RACE. For sequencing, an Illumina NovaSeq 6000 was employed. Using fastp trimming at Q25 and MiXCR clonotype assembly, TCRdb reanalyzed the public sequencing data and kept in-frame beta chains. When rows share a CDR3 protein, they turn into one entry using the most common DNA and genes. The sample profile shows 200,000 to 250,000 distinct CDR3 sequences; 3% to 3.5% of them were found once. The biggest ten clones account for roughly 3.2% of the sample. The intended sense of this specimen's treatment or condition label: live attenuated yellow fever vaccine strain. The source material was CD4+ T cells sorted from PBMCs, sampled 10 days after the yellow fever booster vaccination. The receptors were gathered from a man between 18 and 29 years old who received the YFV17D yellow fever vaccine.

This clonotype was detected many times. J is TRBJ2-4 and V is TRBV4-3, with D possibly being TRBD1 (5 bases). The ends were cut back, 0 bases at V and 7 bases at J, with 10 bases in the middle. CDR3 length equals 14 residues. Germline V gene data show CDR1 as LGHNA and CDR2 as YSLEER. As DNA, the CDR3 is TGCGCCAGCAGCCAAGAAAGGGGAACGAACATTCAGTACTTC. As protein: CASSQERGTNIQYF.

This clonotype was seen a handful of times. The rearrangement joins TRBV12-3 or TRBV12-4 to TRBJ1-3, with TRBD1 matching 7 bases. The CDR3 is 15 amino acids. The junction had 5 bases not matched to a gene; V was cut back by 6 bases and J by 0 bases. The CDR3 here is CASRLGTASGNTIYF. CDR3 DNA: TGTGCCAGCAGGCTCGGGACAGCCTCTGGAAACACCATATATTTT.

This clonotype was detected ten times or more. This chain uses TRBV12-3 or TRBV12-4 with TRBJ1-6, with TRBD1 as a possible D gene (6 bases). This CDR3 spans 15 amino acids. V was cut by 2 bases and J by 10 bases, with 15 bases left in between. The CDR3 DNA follows: TGTGCCAGCAGTTTACTAGGGGGAGCAGAATCACCCCTCCACTTT. It codes for CASSLLGGAESPLHF.

This clonotype has a count of ten or more. The rearrangement links TRBV4-3 to TRBJ1-1; D is possibly TRBD1 (5 bases). Germline V gene data show CDR1 as LGHNA and CDR2 as YSLEER. V was shortened by 0 bases and J by 5 bases, with 16 bases between the two germline ends. The CDR3 is 16 residues long. In DNA, the CDR3 is TGCGCCAGCAGCCAAGACCCCGCTTGGGGGGTGACTGAAGCTTTCTTT. This gives the protein CASSQDPAWGVTEAFF.

This clonotype was counted ten times or more. The J gene is TRBJ1-2, the V gene TRBV7-9, with 8 bases lining up with TRBD1. The CDR3 extends over 13 amino acids. CDR1 is SEHNR and CDR2 is FQNEAQ in the germline V gene (reference sequence). V was pared by 3 bases and J by 8 bases, with 5 bases of the junction left unmatched. The DNA of the CDR3 is TGTGCCAGCAGCTTGCCACAGGGGGGAGGCTACACCTTC. Translated, it gives CASSLPQGGGYTF.

The chain couples TRBV20-1 to TRBJ1-6; D is perhaps TRBD1 (6 bases). V lost 5 bases, J lost 10 bases, and 18 bases lay in between. In germline, CDR1 is DFQATT, CDR2 SNEGSKA (reference sequence). This CDR3 is built from 14 residues. The CDR3 loop is CSAAEGHGRSPLHF. The DNA for the CDR3 is TGCAGTGCTGCCGAGGGACATGGGAGATCACCCCTCCACTTT.

This clonotype showed up many times. The chain joins TRBV15 to TRBJ2-4; D remains unclear. Trimming cost V 1 base and J 6 bases, with 4 bases left between them. This CDR3 comprises 12 residues. Germline V gene lookup returns CDR1 LNHNV and CDR2 YYDKDF (reference sequence). The DNA of the CDR3 is TGTGCCACCAGCAGAGTGGCAAACATTCAGTACTTC. Its translation: CATSRVANIQYF. The full variable domain, completed using reference TRBV15 and TRBJ2-4, is DAMVIQNPRYQVTQFGKPVTLSCSQTLNHNVMYWYQQKSSQAPKLLFHYYDKDFNNEADTPDNFQSRRPNTSFCFLDIRSPGLGDTAMYLCATSRVANIQYFGAGTRLSVL.

This clonotype was counted at least ten times. V and J are TRBV20-1 and TRBJ1-1; 7 bases agree with TRBD1. V lost 5 bases, J lost 4 bases, and 10 bases stayed unmatched. There are 14 residues in the CDR3. Germline V gene sequence: CDR1 DFQATT, CDR2 SNEGSKA (reference sequence). This CDR3 is CSAEDRTRRTEAFF. The CDR3 DNA follows: TGCAGTGCTGAGGACAGGACCCGGCGCACTGAAGCTTTCTTT.

This clonotype was observed at least ten times. J is TRBJ2-4 and V is TRBV12-3 or TRBV12-4; 10 nucleotides match TRBD2. The ends lost 6 bases at V and 7 bases at J; junction bases unmatched: 6. The CDR3 contains 14 residues. The CDR3 nucleotides are TGTGCCAGCAGCCCGACTAGCGGGTCCAACATTCAGTACTTC. It is translated as CASSPTSGSNIQYF.

A few counts support this clonotype. The chain couples TRBV27 to TRBJ1-4; no clear D. V was shortened by 6 bases and J by 3 bases, with 23 bases between the two germline ends. The CDR3 is made up of 18 amino acids. Germline CDR1 reads MNHEY; CDR2 reads SMNVEV (reference sequence). The CDR3 reads CASSQTTPSRAANEKLFF. Here the CDR3 DNA reads TGTGCCAGCAGCCAGACGACACCATCTCGAGCAGCTAATGAAAAACTGTTTTTT.

This clonotype was detected many times. The V call is TRBV27, the J call TRBJ1-6, with D hard to call. Deletions cut 7 bases from V and 8 bases from J, with 3 bases between. Germline-derived CDR1 and CDR2 are MNHEY and SMNVEV (reference sequence). The CDR3 has 10 residues. This chain's CDR3 is CASTDSPLHF. The CDR3 nucleotides read TGTGCCAGCACGGATTCACCCCTCCACTTT.

This clonotype showed up many times. The V and J genes are TRBV7-3 and TRBJ2-5, with TRBD2 matching 7 bases. Germline V gene data show CDR1 as SGHTA and CDR2 as FQGTGA. The CDR3 has 13 residues. V was clipped by 5 bases and J by 9 bases; unmatched bases: 9. The DNA of the CDR3 is TGTGCCAGCAGCGAGGGAGGGTCGAAGGCCCAGTACTTC. This encodes CASSEGGSKAQYF.

This clonotype was seen more than once but under ten times. The chain links TRBV4-1 to TRBJ2-7; D might be TRBD2 (6 bases). Trimming removed 1 base from V and 8 bases from J, with 18 bases in between. Germline lookup yields CDR1 MGHRA and CDR2 YSYEKL. The CDR3 covers 15 residues. The CDR3 loop reads CASSQAQGLMLKQYF. CDR3 nucleotides: TGCGCCAGCAGCCAAGCGCAGGGACTCATGTTGAAGCAGTACTTC.

Only a few counts were recorded for this clonotype. The chain couples TRBV20-1 to TRBJ1-1; D ambiguous. V was shortened by 2 bases and J by 5 bases, with 18 bases between the two germline ends. This CDR3 contains 15 residues. Germline V gene lookup returns CDR1 DFQATT and CDR2 SNEGSKA (reference sequence). This CDR3 reads CSARLLGLVGTEAFF. The CDR3 coding sequence is TGCAGTGCTAGACTCTTGGGGTTGGTGGGTACTGAAGCTTTCTTT.

In its sample, this clonotype was seen a few times. A junction end diverges from the germline sequence, so it may reflect a read error. The chain joins TRBV5-1 to TRBJ2-1, with D uncertain. The CDR3 covers 13 residues. The germline V gene encodes CDR1 SGHRS and CDR2 YFSETQ. CDR3 region: CASTLELYNEQFF. CDR3 DNA sequence: TGCGCCAGCACCTTGGAACTCTACAATGAGCAGTTCTTC.